This TCR beta chain derives from a study of shared clonotypes between healthy human individuals. It was CD45RO-negative cells, positively selected for CCR7, that made up naive CD8 cells, with terminally differentiated effector memory CD45RA+ cells excluded. Turning to this clone: Its antigen is unidentified. One end of the junction fails to match germline, which may point to a read error.

Measured with immunoSEQ multiplex PCR; TCRdb has only the in-frame clones, and not every one. This sample has about 2.1 million clones, with approximately 92% found just once. Whole-study results and caveats: Large sequencing depth failed to make sorted-subset sequencing complete, rarefaction showed.

Looked up from germline, CDR1 is SGHAT and CDR2 is FQNNGV. The CDR3 extends over 12 amino acids. The source material was naive CD8+ T cells from PBMCs. The TCR comes from a man aged 18 to 30 in good health. Some clones in this sample may be carry-over from other donors' samples. The J gene is TRBJ2-7, the V gene TRBV11-2; D unclear. The CDR3 DNA sequence: TGTGCCAGCAGCTGGCAAGGGTCTAGTTGGGACTTC. Translation: CASSWQGSSWDF.